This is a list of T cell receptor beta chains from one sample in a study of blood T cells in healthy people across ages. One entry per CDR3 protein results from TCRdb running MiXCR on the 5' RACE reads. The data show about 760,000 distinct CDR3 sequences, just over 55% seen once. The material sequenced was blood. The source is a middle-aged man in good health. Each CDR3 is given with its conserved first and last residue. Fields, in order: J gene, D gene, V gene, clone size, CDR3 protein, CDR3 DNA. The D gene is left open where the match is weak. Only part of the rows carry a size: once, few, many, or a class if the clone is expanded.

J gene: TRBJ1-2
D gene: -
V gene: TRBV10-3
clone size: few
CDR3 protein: CAITDDRNYGYTF
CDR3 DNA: TGTGCCATCACCGACGACAGGAACTATGGCTACACCTTC

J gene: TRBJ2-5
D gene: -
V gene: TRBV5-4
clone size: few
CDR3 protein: CASSSDSWYQETQYF
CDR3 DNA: TGTGCCAGCAGCTCGGACTCTTGGTACCAAGAGACCCAGTACTTC

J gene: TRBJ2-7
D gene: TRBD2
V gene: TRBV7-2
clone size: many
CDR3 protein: CASSVSAGGPYEQYF
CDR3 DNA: TGTGCCAGCAGCGTTTCGGCGGGAGGGCCTTACGAGCAGTACTTC

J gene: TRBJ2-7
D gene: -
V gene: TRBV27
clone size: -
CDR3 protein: CASSPRARSTNEQYF
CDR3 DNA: TGTGCCAGCAGCCCTAGGGCGAGGTCTACGAACGAGCAGTACTTC

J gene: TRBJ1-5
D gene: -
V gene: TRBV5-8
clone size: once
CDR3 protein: CASSEGEQPQHF
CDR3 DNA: TGTGCCAGCAGCGAAGGGGAACAGCCCCAGCATTTT

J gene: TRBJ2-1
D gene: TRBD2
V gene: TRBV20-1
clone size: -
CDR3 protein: CSASPLADSYNKQFF
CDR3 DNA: TGCAGTGCTAGTCCGCTAGCGGACTCCTACAATAAGCAGTTCTTC

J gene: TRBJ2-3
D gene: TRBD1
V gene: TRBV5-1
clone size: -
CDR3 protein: CASSLVETGGVTDTQYF
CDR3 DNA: TGCGCCAGCAGCTTGGTGGAGACAGGGGGAGTCACAGATACGCAGTATTTT

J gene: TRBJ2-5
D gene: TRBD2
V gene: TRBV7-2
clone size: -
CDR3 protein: CASSFSGRASETQYF
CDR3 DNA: TGTGCCAGCAGCTTCAGCGGGAGGGCCTCAGAGACCCAGTACTTC

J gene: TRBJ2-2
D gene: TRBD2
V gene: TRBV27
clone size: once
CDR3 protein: CASSSNQNQHLGGGLAATGELFF
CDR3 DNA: TGTGCCAGCAGCAGCAACCAAAACCAGCACCTCGGGGGTGGACTAGCGGCAACCGGGGAGCTGTTTTTT

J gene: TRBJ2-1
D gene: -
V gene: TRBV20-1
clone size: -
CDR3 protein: CSARGLANNEQFF
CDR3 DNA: TGCAGTGCTAGAGGCCTAGCGAACAATGAGCAGTTCTTC

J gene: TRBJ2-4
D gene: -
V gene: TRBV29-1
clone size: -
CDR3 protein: CSVAGGIDLAKNIQYF
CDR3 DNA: TGCAGCGTTGCGGGCGGCATTGATCTAGCCAAAAACATTCAGTACTTC

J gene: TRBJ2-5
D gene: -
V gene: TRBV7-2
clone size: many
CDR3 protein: CASTYPGQETQYF
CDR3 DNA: TGTGCCAGCACCTATCCGGGGCAAGAGACCCAGTACTTC

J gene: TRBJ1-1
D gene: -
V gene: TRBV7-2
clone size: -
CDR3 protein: CASSLAPNTEAFF
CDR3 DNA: TGTGCCAGCAGCTTAGCCCCGAACACTGAAGCTTTCTTT

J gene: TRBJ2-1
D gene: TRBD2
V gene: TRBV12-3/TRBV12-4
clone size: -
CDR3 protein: CASITSGVASSYNEQFF
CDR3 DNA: TGTGCCAGTATAACTAGCGGGGTCGCTAGCTCCTACAATGAGCAGTTCTTC

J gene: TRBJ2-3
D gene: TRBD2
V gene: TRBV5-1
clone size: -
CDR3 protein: CASSPGTSGVSTDTQYF
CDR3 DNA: TGCGCCAGCAGCCCCGGGACTAGCGGGGTAAGCACAGATACGCAGTATTTT

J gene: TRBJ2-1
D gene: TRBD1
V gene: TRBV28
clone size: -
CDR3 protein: CASSKPGQGLNDEQFF
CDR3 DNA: TGTGCCAGCAGTAAACCGGGACAGGGGTTGAATGATGAGCAGTTCTTC

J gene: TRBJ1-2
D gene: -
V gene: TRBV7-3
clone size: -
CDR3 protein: CASSLRGREGRFYGYTF
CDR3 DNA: TGTGCCAGCAGCTTACGGGGCAGGGAGGGAAGATTCTATGGCTACACCTTC

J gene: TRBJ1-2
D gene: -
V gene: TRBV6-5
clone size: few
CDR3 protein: CASSFQGSSNYGYTF
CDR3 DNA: TGTGCCAGCAGTTTTCAGGGAAGTTCGAACTATGGCTACACCTTC

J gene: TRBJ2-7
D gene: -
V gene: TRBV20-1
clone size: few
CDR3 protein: CSGTTSLWKRPYEQYF
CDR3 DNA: TGCAGTGGAACGACTAGTCTGTGGAAGCGGCCCTACGAGCAGTACTTC

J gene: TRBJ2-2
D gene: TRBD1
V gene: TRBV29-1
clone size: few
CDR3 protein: CSVGGDREFIGELFF
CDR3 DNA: TGCAGCGTTGGGGGGGACAGGGAGTTTATTGGGGAGCTGTTTTTT

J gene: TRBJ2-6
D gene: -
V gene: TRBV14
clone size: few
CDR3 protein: CASSPTISGANVLTF
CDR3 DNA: TGTGCCAGCAGCCCGACAATCTCTGGGGCCAACGTCCTGACTTTC

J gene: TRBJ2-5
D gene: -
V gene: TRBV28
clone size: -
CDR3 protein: CASSLAQTETQYF
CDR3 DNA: TGTGCCAGCAGTTTAGCGCAGACGGAGACCCAGTACTTC